This is a list of T cell receptor beta chains from one sample in a study of T cell responses to AZD1222 COVID-19 vaccine. The data were produced by immunoSEQ multiplex PCR, yet TCRdb's version contains in-frame clones alone and is incomplete. The sample contains 90,000 to 150,000 clones, 80% to 90% of which appear only once. The sequencing used peripheral blood, collected on day 0 of AZD1222 vaccination. All receptors derive from an adult in good health. The CDR3 runs from the conserved cysteine through the conserved F or W. The D gene is left open where the match is weak. The size of a clone is reported for some rows only, either as once, few or many, or as a class for expanded clones.

>TRBJ1-6|TRBV28|NA|NA
CASTLGQNNSPLHF
TGTGCCAGCACCCTCGGACAGAATAATTCACCCCTCCACTTT
>TRBJ1-1|TRBV29-1|NA|NA
CSARMTGGTEAFF
TGCAGCGCACGAATGACGGGTGGGACTGAAGCTTTCTTT
>TRBJ2-7|TRBV4-2|TRBD2|once
CASSQDSGGRWNEQYF
TGTGCCAGCAGCCAAGATAGCGGCGGGAGGTGGAACGAGCAGTACTTC
>TRBJ2-5|TRBV2|NA|NA
CARKEGIETQYF
TGTGCCAGGAAAGAGGGGATTGAGACCCAGTACTTC
>TRBJ1-2|TRBV4-1|NA|once
CASSQDRVGAYGYTF
TGCGCCAGCAGCCAAGATCGGGTTGGGGCCTATGGCTACACCTTC
>TRBJ1-6|TRBV27|NA|NA
CASSLGSNRDYNSPLHF
TGTGCCAGCAGTTTAGGCTCGAACAGGGACTATAATTCACCCCTCCACTTT
>TRBJ2-7|TRBV10-3|TRBD2|once
CAISGPTSPDSYEQYF
TGTGCCATCAGTGGCCCGACTAGCCCCGACTCCTACGAGCAGTACTTC
>TRBJ2-7|TRBV28|TRBD1|NA
CASSLDRVGYEQYF
TGTGCCAGCAGTTTAGACAGGGTCGGCTACGAGCAGTACTTC
>TRBJ1-1|TRBV12-5|NA|NA
CASGLGSMNTEAFF
TGTGCTAGTGGTTTGGGCAGCATGAACACTGAAGCTTTCTTT
>TRBJ1-1|TRBV10-2|TRBD1|NA
CASSEYRQGAMGAFF
TGCGCCAGCAGTGAGTATCGACAGGGGGCGATGGGAGCTTTCTTT
>TRBJ2-3|TRBV6-1|NA|NA
CASSELMRTASTDTQYF
TGTGCCAGCAGTGAACTCATGCGGACAGCAAGCACAGATACGCAGTATTTT
>TRBJ1-5|TRBV28|NA|NA
CASSLNGVGQPQHF
TGTGCCAGCAGTTTAAACGGGGTCGGTCAGCCCCAGCATTTT
>TRBJ1-1|TRBV28|NA|NA
CASTRGGLITEAFF
TGTGCCAGCACGCGGGGGGGCTTGATCACTGAAGCTTTCTTT
>TRBJ1-1|TRBV11-2|NA|NA
CASSLVEAFF
TGTGCCAGCAGCTTAGTTGAAGCTTTCTTT
>TRBJ1-6|TRBV6-5|NA|NA
CASRGAAAQDSPLHF
TGTGCCAGCAGGGGGGCGGCCGCGCAGGATTCACCCCTCCACTTT
>TRBJ2-7|TRBV5-6|NA|NA
CASSLVGDSVPYEQYF
TGTGCCAGCAGCTTGGTTGGGGATTCTGTCCCCTACGAGCAGTACTTC
>TRBJ2-1|TRBV9|TRBD1|NA
CASSPRDRSSYNEQFF
TGTGCCAGCAGCCCCCGGGACAGGAGCTCCTACAATGAGCAGTTCTTC